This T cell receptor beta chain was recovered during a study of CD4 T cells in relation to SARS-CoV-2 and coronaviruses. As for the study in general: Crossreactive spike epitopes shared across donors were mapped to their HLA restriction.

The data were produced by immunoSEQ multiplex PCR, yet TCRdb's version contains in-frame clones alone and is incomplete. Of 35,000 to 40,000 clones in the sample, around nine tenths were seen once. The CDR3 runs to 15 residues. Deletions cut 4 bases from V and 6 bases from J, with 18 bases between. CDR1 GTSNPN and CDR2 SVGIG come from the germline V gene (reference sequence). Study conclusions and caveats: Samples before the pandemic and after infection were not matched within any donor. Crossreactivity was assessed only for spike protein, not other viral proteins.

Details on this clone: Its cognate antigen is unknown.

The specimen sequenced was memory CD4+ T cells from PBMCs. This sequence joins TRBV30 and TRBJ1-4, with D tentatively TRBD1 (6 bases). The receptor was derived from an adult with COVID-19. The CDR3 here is CAWTFGGATHEKLFF. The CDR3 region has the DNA TGTGCCTGGACGTTTGGGGGCGCTACACATGAAAAACTGTTTTTT. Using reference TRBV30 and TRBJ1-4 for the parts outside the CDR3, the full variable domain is SQTIHQWPATLVQPVGSPLSLECTVEGTSNPNLYWYRQAAGRGLQLLFYSVGIGQISSEVPQNLSASRPQDRQFILSSKKLLLSDSGFYLCAWTFGGATHEKLFFGSGTQLSVL.